One and the same sample provided the 24 T cell receptor beta chains below, sequenced in a study of monozygotic twins with inflammatory bowel disease. TCRdb derives one entry per CDR3 protein from the 5' RACE reads, leaving out DNA. In all, the sample yields roughly 150,000 distinct CDR3 sequences. The sequenced sample was blood. The source of these receptors is a human donor with ulcerative colitis or Crohn's disease, or a healthy co-twin of an affected twin (not recorded which).

The rearrangement uses TRBV5-1 and TRBJ2-1; no DNA is available, so the TRBD2 call from TCRdb remains unchecked. CDR3 size: 16 residues. Germline lookup yields CDR1 SGHRS and CDR2 YFSETQ. The CDR3 sequence is CASSLERTSGVNEQFF.

This chain joins TRBV10-3 and TRBJ2-3; there is no DNA to check the TCRdb D call of TRBD2. This CDR3 spans 17 amino acids. Germline CDR1 is ENHRY and CDR2 is SYGVKD. CDR3 in amino acids: CAISEGASGRALDTQYF.

The rearrangement uses TRBV20-1 and TRBJ2-3; lacking DNA, the TRBD1 call made by TCRdb goes unchecked. CDR3 length: 15 amino acids. Germline-derived CDR1 and CDR2 are DFQATT and SNEGSKA (reference sequence). The CDR3 is CSAKGGAESTDTQYF.

The chain has TRBV27 and TRBJ1-1. This CDR3 spans 13 amino acids. CDR1 MNHEY and CDR2 SMNVEV come from the germline V gene (reference sequence). The CDR3 protein is CASSTQPGTEAFF.

J is TRBJ1-6 and V is TRBV7-2. Germline values: CDR1 SGHTA, CDR2 FQGNSA. The CDR3 contains 14 residues. The CDR3 reads CASSYTGGNSPLHF.

The V call is TRBV5-1, the J call TRBJ2-7; the TCRdb call, TRBD2, lacks DNA for checking. The CDR3 loop spans 13 amino acids. Germline CDR1 SGHRS, CDR2 YFSETQ. CDR3 loop: CASSFALAGDQYF.

V gene TRBV5-1 combines with J gene TRBJ2-1; TCRdb designates TRBD2, a call that cannot be tested without DNA. CDR1 and CDR2 from the germline V gene are SGHRS and YFSETQ. The CDR3 sequence is 15 residues long. This chain's CDR3 is CASSSEAGAPDEQFF. The full variable domain, its missing parts supplied by reference TRBV5-1 and TRBJ2-1, is KAGVTQTPRYLIKTRGQQVTLSCSPISGHRSVSWYQQTPGQGLQFLFEYFSETQRNKGNFPGRFSGRQFSNSRSEMNVSTLELGDSALYLCASSSEAGAPDEQFFGPGTRLTVL.

V and J are TRBV30 and TRBJ1-4; as DNA is missing, the TRBD1 call by TCRdb cannot be tested. Germline V gene data show CDR1 as GTSNPN and CDR2 as SVGIG (reference sequence). This CDR3 comprises 14 residues. The CDR3 spells CAWSGHRGGEKLFF.

This chain connects TRBV5-1 to TRBJ2-1; TCRdb gives TRBD1 as the D gene, but with no DNA this cannot be confirmed. The V gene's germline CDR1 is SGHRS and CDR2 YFSETQ. The CDR3 runs 14 residues. The chain's CDR3 is CASSLDGGKGEQFF.

The chain couples TRBV3-1 to TRBJ1-2. The germline V gene has CDR1 LGHDT and CDR2 YNNKEL (reference sequence). The CDR3 covers 15 residues. The CDR3 region is CASSQRLGAGYGYTF.

The chain carries TRBV3-1 and TRBJ2-5; the TCRdb D gene call, TRBD2, has no DNA to confirm it. In germline, CDR1 is LGHDT, CDR2 YNNKEL (reference sequence). There are 15 residues in the CDR3. The CDR3 loop reads CASSQSLAQWETQYF.

The J gene is TRBJ1-4, the V gene TRBV10-3. The germline V gene has CDR1 ENHRY and CDR2 SYGVKD. This CDR3 is 13 amino acids long. This chain's CDR3 is CATRVATNEKLFF.

The V call is TRBV5-1, the J call TRBJ2-7; the D call from TCRdb, TRBD1, cannot be confirmed without DNA. CDR3 length equals 14 residues. Per the germline V gene, CDR1 is SGHRS and CDR2 is YFSETQ. The CDR3 loop reads CASSSPGQGGEQYF.

The chain uses TRBV12-3 or TRBV12-4 and TRBJ2-2; TCRdb calls TRBD1, which cannot be checked without DNA. There are 15 residues in the CDR3. Here the CDR3 reads CASRGTGPGTGELFF.

The chain is built from TRBV28 and TRBJ1-5; TCRdb picks TRBD1, but there is no DNA to check that call. From germline, CDR1 is MDHEN and CDR2 SYDVKM. There are 14 residues in the CDR3. CDR3 region: CASARGDKHQPQHF.

V and J are TRBV5-1 and TRBJ2-2. The germline V gene has CDR1 SGHRS and CDR2 YFSETQ. The CDR3 is made up of 16 amino acids. CDR3 loop: CASSVGSTANTGELFF.

This chain connects TRBV9 to TRBJ1-6; TCRdb proposes TRBD1, but this gene call is untestable without DNA. The CDR3 has 14 residues. CDR1 is SGDLS, CDR2 YYNGEE, per germline. The CDR3 protein is CASSGTDYNSPLHF. The variable domain in full, with the rest retrieved from reference TRBV9 and TRBJ1-6, is DSGVTQTPKHLITATGQRVTLRCSPRSGDLSVYWYQQSLDQGLQFLIQYYNGEERAKGNILERFSAQQFPDLHSELNLSSLELGDSALYFCASSGTDYNSPLHFGNGTRLTVT.

The chain carries TRBV20-1 and TRBJ2-1; TCRdb proposes TRBD2, but this gene call is untestable without DNA. The CDR3 is 14 amino acids. Germline CDR1 reads DFQATT; CDR2 reads SNEGSKA (reference sequence). The CDR3 here is CSARGASGSNEQFF.

The rearrangement links TRBV20-1 to TRBJ2-7. Germline lookup yields CDR1 DFQATT and CDR2 SNEGSKA (reference sequence). The length of the CDR3 is 14 residues. CDR3: CSARVTVSSYEQYF.

J is TRBJ2-5 and V is TRBV7-7; TCRdb calls TRBD1, which cannot be checked without DNA. The CDR3 consists of 15 residues. The germline V gene encodes CDR1 SSHAT and CDR2 FNYEAQ (reference sequence). CDR3: CASSLAWDRAETQYF.

V is TRBV5-1 and J is TRBJ2-5; TCRdb proposes TRBD2, but this gene call is untestable without DNA. The CDR3 has 19 amino acids. From germline, CDR1 is SGHRS and CDR2 YFSETQ. The CDR3 sequence: CASSLLAGGPSSLQETQYF.

The chain is built from TRBV30 and TRBJ2-3. The V gene's germline CDR1 is GTSNPN and CDR2 SVGIG (reference sequence). The CDR3 runs to 12 residues. The CDR3 spells CAWSVHPDTQYF.

The chain carries TRBV3-1 and TRBJ2-1. CDR1 is LGHDT, CDR2 YNNKEL, per germline (reference sequence). The CDR3 totals 12 residues. The CDR3 is CASSQGKNEQFF.

CDR3: CASSLTDRRFYGYTF. The chain carries TRBV27 and TRBJ1-2; no DNA is available, so the TRBD1 call from TCRdb remains unchecked. This CDR3 has 15 residues. In germline, CDR1 is MNHEY, CDR2 SMNVEV (reference sequence).